A selection of T cell receptor beta chains follows, all from one sample in a study of cytomegalovirus exposure and HLA in healthy donors. Assay: immunoSEQ multiplex PCR; the TCRdb copy retains only in-frame clones and omits some. The sample contains 90,000 to 150,000 clones, 63% of which appear only once. The specimen sequenced was PBMCs. Receptor source: a man aged 40-49 years in good health and CMV-seropositive. CDR3s include the opening cysteine and the closing phenylalanine or tryptophan. The D gene is left open where the match is weak. Clone size is not always given. Where it is, it says once, few, many or a class for expanded clones.

>TRBJ2-1|TRBV10-3|TRBD2|-
TGTGCCATCAGTGCCGGAGCGGGAGGTACCGATGAGCAGTTCTTC
CAISAGAGGTDEQFF
>TRBJ1-6|TRBV10-3|-|-
TGTGCCATCAGAGCCGGGGTGGCAGAATCACCCCTCCACTTT
CAIRAGVAESPLHF
>TRBJ2-3|TRBV7-9|TRBD1|-
TGTGCCAGCAGCTTATATGGGACAGGGGAAAAAGATACGCAGTATTTT
CASSLYGTGEKDTQYF
>TRBJ1-5|TRBV14|TRBD1|-
TGTGCCAGCAGCCCTGGGACAGGGTATGGCCAGCCCCAGCATTTT
CASSPGTGYGQPQHF
>TRBJ2-2|TRBV10-3|TRBD1|-
TGTGCCATCACCCCGGACAGGGGAACCGGGGAGCTGTTTTTT
CAITPDRGTGELFF
>TRBJ2-7|TRBV28|TRBD2|few
TGTGCCAGCAGTCCATCTAGCGGGAGATCCTTCGAGCAGTACTTC
CASSPSSGRSFEQYF
>TRBJ1-1|TRBV29-1|-|-
TGCAGCGTGGCGACACAGAACACTGAAGCTTTCTTT
CSVATQNTEAFF
>TRBJ2-7|TRBV6-1|TRBD1|once
TGTGCCAGCAGTGAACGGGACAGCCGCTACGAGCAGTACTTC
CASSERDSRYEQYF
>TRBJ1-2|TRBV9|TRBD1|-
TGTGCCAGCAGCTCGGGACAGGGGGCAAGCGCCTATGGCTACACCTTC
CASSSGQGASAYGYTF
>TRBJ2-7|TRBV5-1|TRBD1|-
TGCGCCAGCAGTTTGAACCCTAACAGGGGCTCCTACGAGCAGTACTTC
CASSLNPNRGSYEQYF
>TRBJ2-5|TRBV5-4|TRBD2|-
TGTGCCAGCAGCTTGGACGGGGGGGAGACCCAGTACTTC
CASSLDGGETQYF
>TRBJ2-5|TRBV11-3|TRBD2|-
TGTGCCAGCAGCTTTAGGGTCCCTAGCGGGAGTCGAGAGACCCAGTACTTC
CASSFRVPSGSRETQYF
>TRBJ2-7|TRBV19|-|few
TGTGCCAGTAGTATAGGAGAGGGCTACGAGCAGTACTTC
CASSIGEGYEQYF
>TRBJ1-1|TRBV18|TRBD1|once
TGTGCCAGCTCACTAACTCAGGGGGCAGGCACTGAAGCTTTCTTT
CASSLTQGAGTEAFF
>TRBJ1-4|TRBV7-6|TRBD1|-
TGTGCCAGCAGCCCAGGGACAGCTAATGAAAAACTGTTTTTT
CASSPGTANEKLFF
>TRBJ1-3|TRBV30|-|-
TGTGCCTGGACTGCCCCCGGGTCCTCTGGAAACACCATATATTTT
CAWTAPGSSGNTIYF
>TRBJ2-3|TRBV29-1|TRBD1|-
TGCAGCGTGACAGGGGCGGACACAGATACGCAGTATTTT
CSVTGADTDTQYF
>TRBJ1-1|TRBV6-6|-|-
TGTGCCAGCAGTTACTCATTTCAGGGGAACACTGAAGCTTTCTTT
CASSYSFQGNTEAFF
>TRBJ1-1|TRBV5-1|-|-
TGCGCCAGCAGCTTGGGAAGGGGGGGGGCGTTCGACACTGAAGCTTTCTTT
CASSLGRGGAFDTEAFF
>TRBJ1-1|TRBV4-3|TRBD1|few
TGCGCCAGCAGCCAAGAGGGGAACCTCAGGGGGTATGCTTTCTTT
CASSQEGNLRGYAFF
>TRBJ1-5|TRBV7-2|TRBD1|few
TGTGCCAGCAGCCAGGGGGGTCGGGGCAATCAGCCCCAGCATTTT
CASSQGGRGNQPQHF
>TRBJ2-7|TRBV5-4|TRBD1|-
TGTGCCAGCAGCTTCGACAGGGGGGACGAGCAGTACTTC
CASSFDRGDEQYF
>TRBJ2-3|TRBV11-2|-|few
TGTGCCAGCAGCTTAGCTCGGTTTCGCCCGACAACCACAGATACGCAGTATTTT
CASSLARFRPTTTDTQYF
>TRBJ2-3|TRBV5-4|TRBD2|-
TGTGCCAGCAGCTTGCTTAAAGTAGCGGGAGCTGATACGCAGTATTTT
CASSLLKVAGADTQYF
>TRBJ1-5|TRBV19|-|-
TGTGCCAGTAGTGGGGGGGGGTTGGGTCAGCCCCAGCATTTT
CASSGGGLGQPQHF
>TRBJ2-5|TRBV5-1|-|-
TGCGCCAGCAGCTTGGAAGTGGGGAGGTTGGCAGAGACCCAGTACTTC
CASSLEVGRLAETQYF
>TRBJ2-7|TRBV6-5|-|-
TGTGCCAGCAGGCCGGGAGTGATACTGCGCGAGCAGTACTTC
CASRPGVILREQYF
>TRBJ2-7|TRBV9|TRBD1|few
TGTGCCAGCAGCGGACAGGGGAACGAGCAGTACTTC
CASSGQGNEQYF
>TRBJ2-2|TRBV5-1|-|-
TGCGCCAGCAGCTTGGATGGGGGGACGTCGAGGGAGCTGTTTTTT
CASSLDGGTSRELFF
>TRBJ1-1|TRBV21-1|-|-
TGTGCCAGCAGCAATAGGGCGTCAGGGGCTCCGCGAGCTTTCTTT
CASSNRASGAPRAFF
>TRBJ2-1|TRBV11-2|TRBD2|-
TGTGCCAGCAGCACTCTAGCGGGGGGGTACAATGAGCAGTTCTTC
CASSTLAGGYNEQFF
>TRBJ2-1|TRBV7-2|-|-
TGTGCCAGCAGCTTAGCCGGGAGCTCCTACAATGAGCAGTTCTTC
CASSLAGSSYNEQFF
>TRBJ1-2|TRBV6-5|TRBD1|-
TGTGCCAGCAGTTACACCCGGACAGGAGGGGGCTATGGCTACACCTTC
CASSYTRTGGGYGYTF
>TRBJ1-5|TRBV30|TRBD1|-
TGTGCCTGGAGTCACAATACAGGGGGCGGCAATCAGCCCCAGCATTTT
CAWSHNTGGGNQPQHF
>TRBJ2-2|TRBV9|TRBD1|-
TGTGCCAGCAGCGTAGGTCCAAGGGACAGGGGGTATTCCGGGGAGCTGTTTTTT
CASSVGPRDRGYSGELFF
>TRBJ2-1|TRBV9|-|-
TGTGCCAGCAGCGTAGCAGGGTCGCCCTACAATGAGCAGTTCTTC
CASSVAGSPYNEQFF
>TRBJ1-4|TRBV5-5|-|-
TGTGCCAGCAGCTTGGCCGGGGGTATAACTAATGAAAAACTGTTTTTT
CASSLAGGITNEKLFF
>TRBJ1-3|TRBV5-1|-|few
TGCGCCAGCAGCCTGGACAGCTCTGGAAACACCATATATTTT
CASSLDSSGNTIYF
>TRBJ1-5|TRBV30|-|-
TGTGCCTGGAGCGCAGGGAGGGGTAGCAATCAGCCCCAGCATTTT
CAWSAGRGSNQPQHF
>TRBJ1-2|TRBV5-4|-|few
TGTGCCAGCAGCTGGGGCTCGGGCTATGGCTACACCTTC
CASSWGSGYGYTF
>TRBJ2-3|TRBV5-1|-|once
TGCGCCAGCAGCTTGGAAGTTAGCGAGTCCTCTAATACGCAGTATTTT
CASSLEVSESSNTQYF